This is a list of T cell receptor beta chains from one sample in a study of OX40 agonist ivuxolimab in advanced cancers. TCRdb's table, derived via immunoSEQ multiplex PCR, lists solely in-frame clones and lacks some. The sample lists 92,000 or so clones, 90% occurring once. Sequenced material: CD4+ or CD8+ T cells sorted from blood, taken in a trial of the OX40 agonist ivuxolimab. These receptor sequences come from an adult with an advanced solid tumor such as melanoma, head and neck, liver or kidney cancer. The CDR3 runs from the conserved cysteine through the conserved F or W. The D gene is left open where the match is weak. Expanded clones are given a class, and other clones once, few, many or no size at all.

J: TRBJ2-2
size: NA
V: TRBV30
D: NA
CDR3: CAWSVGGSGELFF
DNA: TGTGCCTGGAGTGTAGGGGGATCCGGGGAGCTGTTTTTT

J: TRBJ2-3
size: NA
V: TRBV2
D: NA
CDR3: CASSEWMGRTDTQYF
DNA: TGTGCCAGCAGTGAATGGATGGGCCGGACAGATACGCAGTATTTT

J: TRBJ2-5
size: NA
V: TRBV7-2
D: NA
CDR3: CASSFIWETQYF
DNA: TGTGCCAGCAGCTTTATATGGGAGACCCAGTACTTC

J: TRBJ2-7
size: NA
V: TRBV7-2
D: TRBD1
CDR3: CASSPPWTGIYEQYF
DNA: TGTGCCAGCAGCCCTCCCTGGACAGGGATCTACGAGCAGTACTTC

J: TRBJ2-7
size: NA
V: TRBV4-1
D: NA
CDR3: CASSQGLGNYEQYF
DNA: TGCGCCAGCAGCCAGGGACTCGGGAACTACGAGCAGTACTTC

J: TRBJ1-2
size: NA
V: TRBV6-6
D: TRBD1
CDR3: CASSYLTGNYGYTF
DNA: TGTGCCAGCAGTTACCTGACAGGGAACTATGGCTACACCTTC

J: TRBJ1-2
size: NA
V: TRBV2
D: NA
CDR3: CASTALNYGYTF
DNA: TGTGCCAGCACGGCCCTAAACTATGGCTACACCTTC

J: TRBJ2-7
size: once
V: TRBV7-7
D: NA
CDR3: CASSHAPGYEQYF
DNA: TGTGCTAGCAGCCATGCCCCCGGCTACGAGCAGTACTTC

J: TRBJ2-7
size: NA
V: TRBV28
D: NA
CDR3: CASSPLGYEQYF
DNA: TGTGCCAGCAGTCCTCTAGGCTACGAGCAGTACTTC

J: TRBJ1-1
size: once
V: TRBV11-2
D: NA
CDR3: CASSFLVGQNTEAFF
DNA: TGTGCCAGCAGCTTCCTAGTGGGACAGAACACTGAAGCTTTCTTT

J: TRBJ2-3
size: NA
V: TRBV5-4
D: TRBD2
CDR3: CASSSLAGITDTQYF
DNA: TGTGCCAGCAGCTCCCTAGCGGGGATCACAGATACGCAGTATTTT

J: TRBJ2-7
size: NA
V: TRBV5-1
D: TRBD2
CDR3: CASSLGLGAGGNYEQYF
DNA: TGCGCCAGCAGCTTGGGCCTCGGAGCGGGGGGAAATTACGAGCAGTACTTC

J: TRBJ2-1
size: NA
V: TRBV15
D: NA
CDR3: CATSSSGAEQFF
DNA: TGTGCCACCAGCAGTTCAGGGGCCGAGCAGTTCTTC

J: TRBJ2-1
size: NA
V: TRBV9
D: NA
CDR3: CASSVSDNYNEQFF
DNA: TGTGCCAGCAGCGTTTCGGACAACTACAATGAGCAGTTCTTC

J: TRBJ1-1
size: NA
V: TRBV30
D: NA
CDR3: CAWSSIRAWWYTEAFF
DNA: TGTGCCTGGAGCAGTATTAGGGCCTGGTGGTACACTGAAGCTTTCTTT

J: TRBJ1-1
size: NA
V: TRBV7-9
D: NA
CDR3: CASSLLGGWMNTEAFF
DNA: TGTGCCAGCAGCTTACTGGGGGGGTGGATGAACACTGAAGCTTTCTTT

J: TRBJ2-1
size: NA
V: TRBV19
D: TRBD2
CDR3: CATTLAREQFF
DNA: TGTGCCACCACACTAGCGCGTGAGCAGTTCTTC

J: TRBJ2-7
size: NA
V: TRBV19
D: NA
CDR3: CASRSKYPYEQYF
DNA: TGTGCCAGTAGATCCAAGTATCCCTACGAGCAGTACTTC

J: TRBJ2-5
size: NA
V: TRBV9
D: TRBD1
CDR3: CASSPTGGAETQYF
DNA: TGTGCCAGCAGCCCGACAGGGGGCGCGGAGACCCAGTACTTC

J: TRBJ1-1
size: few
V: TRBV4-1
D: NA
CDR3: CASSQGFPEAFF
DNA: TGCGCCAGCAGCCAAGGGTTCCCGGAGGCTTTCTTT

J: TRBJ1-1
size: NA
V: TRBV6-4
D: NA
CDR3: CASSLTMNTEAFF
DNA: TGTGCCAGCAGCCTTACAATGAACACTGAAGCTTTCTTT

J: TRBJ1-2
size: NA
V: TRBV6-1
D: NA
CDR3: CASLWDGYTF
DNA: TGTGCCAGCCTGTGGGATGGCTACACCTTC

J: TRBJ1-1
size: NA
V: TRBV27
D: NA
CDR3: CASSPTGTEAFF
DNA: TGTGCCAGCAGTCCAACAGGGACTGAAGCTTTCTTT

J: TRBJ1-1
size: NA
V: TRBV2
D: TRBD1
CDR3: CASRRQGEYTEAFF
DNA: TGTGCCAGCAGAAGACAGGGGGAGTACACTGAAGCTTTCTTT

J: TRBJ2-5
size: NA
V: TRBV19
D: TRBD1
CDR3: CASSGIDREETQYF
DNA: TGTGCCAGTAGTGGGATTGACAGGGAGGAGACCCAGTACTTC

J: TRBJ2-1
size: NA
V: TRBV19
D: NA
CDR3: CASSIVLGLEQFF
DNA: TGTGCCAGTAGTATAGTGTTAGGGCTTGAGCAGTTCTTC

J: TRBJ2-6
size: NA
V: TRBV7-9
D: NA
CDR3: CASSYGAPGANVLTF
DNA: TGTGCCAGCAGCTATGGCGCTCCTGGGGCCAACGTCCTGACTTTC

J: TRBJ2-3
size: NA
V: TRBV30
D: NA
CDR3: CAWTGGTVTDTQYF
DNA: TGTGCCTGGACCGGAGGAACTGTGACAGATACGCAGTATTTT

J: TRBJ1-3
size: NA
V: TRBV15
D: NA
CDR3: CATSRDEPTTSGNTIYF
DNA: TGTGCCACCAGCAGAGATGAACCGACAACCTCTGGAAACACCATATATTTT

J: TRBJ2-7
size: few
V: TRBV5-1
D: NA
CDR3: CASSLVRGTYEQYF
DNA: TGCGCCAGCAGCTTGGTGCGGGGAACCTACGAGCAGTACTTC

J: TRBJ2-1
size: NA
V: TRBV5-1
D: TRBD2
CDR3: CASRPGLVSYNEQFF
DNA: TGCGCCAGCAGGCCCGGACTAGTCTCCTACAATGAGCAGTTCTTC

J: TRBJ2-7
size: once
V: TRBV6-6
D: NA
CDR3: CASRGNAYEQYF
DNA: TGTGCCAGCAGAGGGAACGCCTACGAGCAGTACTTC

J: TRBJ2-1
size: NA
V: TRBV19
D: TRBD2
CDR3: CASTSSGRSYNEQFF
DNA: TGTGCCAGTACCAGTAGCGGGAGATCCTACAATGAGCAGTTCTTC

J: TRBJ1-1
size: NA
V: TRBV27
D: NA
CDR3: CASSRMDGEAFF
DNA: TGTGCCAGCAGTCGGATGGACGGTGAAGCTTTCTTT

J: TRBJ2-7
size: NA
V: TRBV10-3
D: NA
CDR3: CAISGQDSYEQYF
DNA: TGTGCCATCAGTGGACAGGACTCCTACGAGCAGTACTTC

J: TRBJ2-3
size: once
V: TRBV10-3
D: NA
CDR3: CAISVGQTDTQYF
DNA: TGTGCCATCAGTGTTGGACAGACAGATACGCAGTATTTT

J: TRBJ2-1
size: NA
V: TRBV18
D: TRBD2
CDR3: CASSPAGATSSYNEQFF
DNA: TGTGCCAGCTCACCAGCGGGAGCGACGAGCTCCTACAATGAGCAGTTCTTC

J: TRBJ2-3
size: NA
V: TRBV28
D: TRBD2
CDR3: CASSPRLAIRAQYF
DNA: TGTGCCAGCAGTCCCAGACTAGCGATACGGGCGCAGTATTTT

J: TRBJ2-5
size: NA
V: TRBV30
D: NA
CDR3: CAWAGLTMGSRQYF
DNA: TGTGCCTGGGCGGGCCTGACTATGGGGTCCAGGCAGTACTTC

J: TRBJ2-1
size: once
V: TRBV5-1
D: NA
CDR3: CASSLGGVEQFF
DNA: TGCGCCAGCAGCTTGGGTGGGGTTGAGCAGTTCTTC

J: TRBJ2-3
size: few
V: TRBV2
D: NA
CDR3: CASSEMRVGTDTQYF
DNA: TGTGCCAGCAGTGAAATGAGAGTTGGCACAGATACGCAGTATTTT

J: TRBJ2-7
size: NA
V: TRBV10-2
D: NA
CDR3: CASSPDVAKIYYEQYF
DNA: TGCGCCAGCAGTCCCGACGTGGCGAAAATCTACTACGAGCAGTACTTC

J: TRBJ2-4
size: NA
V: TRBV6-5
D: NA
CDR3: CASSYSGSGDGIQYF
DNA: TGTGCCAGCAGTTACTCAGGGTCAGGGGACGGCATTCAGTACTTC

J: TRBJ2-1
size: NA
V: TRBV28
D: TRBD1
CDR3: CASSPGQGILNEQFF
DNA: TGTGCCAGCAGTCCCGGACAGGGCATTCTCAATGAGCAGTTCTTC

J: TRBJ2-2
size: NA
V: TRBV2
D: TRBD1
CDR3: CASSDRQGGSGELFF
DNA: TGTGCCAGCAGTGACCGACAGGGGGGTTCCGGGGAGCTGTTTTTT

J: TRBJ2-2
size: NA
V: TRBV5-8
D: TRBD1
CDR3: CASSLRQGEGTGELFF
DNA: TGTGCCAGCAGTTTGCGACAGGGCGAAGGGACCGGGGAGCTGTTTTTT

J: TRBJ1-4
size: NA
V: TRBV11-2
D: NA
CDR3: CASSLGGGREKLFF
DNA: TGTGCCAGCAGCTTAGGTGGGGGCCGAGAAAAACTGTTTTTT

J: TRBJ1-2
size: NA
V: TRBV6-5
D: NA
CDR3: CASSSLDRASYGYTF
DNA: TGTGCCAGCAGTTCCCTAGACCGGGCGAGCTATGGCTACACCTTC

J: TRBJ2-7
size: NA
V: TRBV9
D: NA
CDR3: CASSGGNSYEQYF
DNA: TGTGCCAGCAGCGGAGGGAACTCCTACGAGCAGTACTTC

J: TRBJ1-5
size: NA
V: TRBV18
D: NA
CDR3: CASSPPGREPQPQHF
DNA: TGTGCCAGCTCACCCCCCGGAAGGGAACCCCAGCCCCAGCATTTT

J: TRBJ2-1
size: NA
V: TRBV2
D: NA
CDR3: CASSEYPSLYNEQFF
DNA: TGTGCCAGCAGTGAATATCCTTCGTTATACAATGAGCAGTTCTTC

J: TRBJ1-5
size: NA
V: TRBV19
D: NA
CDR3: CASSWGIQPQHF
DNA: TGTGCCAGTAGTTGGGGGATTCAGCCCCAGCATTTT

J: TRBJ2-7
size: NA
V: TRBV5-1
D: TRBD2
CDR3: CASSLGLAGGRVLYEQYF
DNA: TGCGCCAGCAGCTTGGGACTAGCGGGAGGGCGAGTTCTATACGAGCAGTACTTC

J: TRBJ1-3
size: NA
V: TRBV11-3
D: NA
CDR3: CASSSGPYSGNTIYF
DNA: TGTGCCAGCAGCTCCGGGCCGTACTCTGGAAACACCATATATTTT

J: TRBJ2-7
size: NA
V: TRBV6-5
D: NA
CDR3: CASSYSGRGALHEQYF
DNA: TGTGCCAGCAGTTACTCTGGTAGGGGGGCGTTGCACGAGCAGTACTTC

J: TRBJ1-1
size: NA
V: TRBV11-3
D: NA
CDR3: CASSSTGDNTEAFF
DNA: TGTGCCAGCAGCTCGACCGGGGATAACACTGAAGCTTTCTTT

J: TRBJ2-2
size: NA
V: TRBV4-1
D: TRBD2
CDR3: CASSQGLAGPTGELFF
DNA: TGCGCCAGCAGCCAAGGACTAGCGGGGCCCACCGGGGAGCTGTTTTTT

J: TRBJ1-1
size: NA
V: TRBV12-5
D: NA
CDR3: CASGPQGWTEAFF
DNA: TGTGCTAGTGGTCCTCAGGGTTGGACTGAAGCTTTCTTT

J: TRBJ2-1
size: NA
V: TRBV6-1
D: TRBD2
CDR3: CASRRAERGNEQFF
DNA: TGTGCCAGCCGCCGCGCGGAGCGGGGGAATGAGCAGTTCTTC

J: TRBJ2-6
size: NA
V: TRBV5-8
D: TRBD1
CDR3: CAKGQGRTFGANVLTF
DNA: TGTGCCAAGGGACAGGGAAGGACTTTTGGGGCCAACGTCCTGACTTTC